The clone carrying this TCR beta chain was seen a handful of times. The data are from a study of blood T cell repertoires in COVID-19. Here immunoSEQ multiplex PCR was the method, and the copy in TCRdb shows in-frame clones only, minus some. The sample holds roughly 220,000 clones, roughly nine tenths seen once. CDR3 length: 10 amino acids. Sequencing was performed on PBMCs or T cells enriched from blood (not recorded which). The rearrangement uses TRBV21-1 and TRBJ1-6. TRBV21-1 represents a pseudogene. This receptor was identified in a woman aged 18-30 years in a cohort exposed to, infected with or recovered from COVID-19 (not recorded which). The CDR3 region is CASLISPLHF. In nucleotides, the CDR3 is TGTGCCAGCCTTATTTCACCCCTCCACTTT.